The T cell receptor beta chain under discussion was sequenced for a study of OX40 agonist ivuxolimab in advanced cancers. Study-wide findings and caveats: There were, on average, more expanded clones in CD8+ T cells than in CD4+. Undetermined was the antigen specificity of the expanded peripheral T cells.

A word on this clone: The antigen remains undetermined.

Trimming stripped 7 bases from V and 2 bases from J, with 12 bases between. The CDR3 has 13 amino acids. In germline, CDR1 is LNHNV, CDR2 YYDKDF (reference sequence). The sampling schedule covered blood at baseline, cycle 4 day 1, and cycle 7 day 1. Sequencing was performed with immunoSEQ multiplex PCR; in TCRdb, only in-frame clones are kept and a portion is missing. The sample lists under 50,000 clones, almost 80% occurring once. The gene calls are TRBV15 and TRBJ2-7; D could derive from TRBD1 or TRBD2 (5 bases each). The sequence derives from an adult with an advanced solid tumor such as melanoma, head and neck, liver or kidney cancer. This sample comprised CD4+ or CD8+ T cells sorted from blood, obtained in a trial of the OX40 agonist ivuxolimab. CDR3 DNA sequence: TGTGCCACCAAGGGACCCTTAACCTACGAGCAGTACTTC. Protein sequence: CATKGPLTYEQYF.